These T cell receptor beta chains were read from a single sample in a study of blood T cell repertoires in COVID-19. The method was immunoSEQ multiplex PCR; TCRdb's version includes in-frame clones alone and lacks a portion of them. The sample holds hundreds of thousands of clones, about 85% seen once. Sequenced material: peripheral blood. These receptors came from a man between 18 and 29 years old with active or convalescent COVID-19. The CDR3 runs from the conserved cysteine through the conserved F or W. The order of the fields is CDR3 length, V gene, D gene, clone size, J gene, CDR3 protein, CDR3 DNA. The D gene is left open where the match is weak. Clone size, where shown, is once, few, many, or a class for clones that have expanded.

14	TRBV19	TRBD1	.	TRBJ1-2	CASSPRDRPYGYTF	TGTGCCAGTAGTCCCCGGGACAGGCCCTATGGCTACACCTTC
15	TRBV9	TRBD2	.	TRBJ2-1	CASSVVGGRENEQFF	TGTGCCAGCAGCGTAGTGGGAGGGAGGGAAAATGAGCAGTTCTTC
12	TRBV27	TRBD1	.	TRBJ2-7	CASSTKQGGAYF	TGTGCCAGCAGTACCAAACAGGGGGGTGCGTACTTC
14	TRBV2	.	few	TRBJ1-4	CASSEGRSNEKLFF	TGTGCCAGCAGTGAGGGGCGGAGCAATGAAAAACTGTTTTTT
13	TRBV27	TRBD1	.	TRBJ1-1	CASSPRDRGQAFF	TGTGCCAGCAGTCCCCGGGACAGGGGACAAGCTTTCTTT
13	TRBV24-1	.	.	TRBJ2-7	CAPEDRLSYEQYF	TGTGCCCCGGAGGACAGACTCTCCTACGAGCAGTACTTC
14	TRBV6-5	.	.	TRBJ2-5	CASSYSKLGGHQYF	TGTGCCAGCAGTTACTCGAAGTTGGGGGGGCACCAGTACTTC
14	TRBV6-5	.	.	TRBJ1-5	CASSYSTPGGPQHF	TGTGCCAGCAGTTACTCGACCCCCGGGGGGCCCCAGCATTTT
14	TRBV28	.	.	TRBJ2-1	CASSLGASVNEQFF	TGTGCCAGCAGTTTGGGAGCGTCAGTTAATGAGCAGTTCTTC
15	TRBV6-2/TRBV6-3	.	.	TRBJ1-1	CASSYDLRPGAEAFF	TGTGCCAGCAGTTACGACTTACGTCCCGGGGCTGAAGCTTTCTTT
17	TRBV4-3	TRBD1	once	TRBJ2-2	CASSQGRTGGNTGELFF	TGCGCCAGCAGCCAGGGTCGGACAGGGGGCAACACCGGGGAGCTGTTTTTT
13	TRBV29-1	.	few	TRBJ1-5	CSVEGVRGQPQHF	TGCAGCGTTGAAGGGGTGCGGGGGCAGCCCCAGCATTTT
14	TRBV19	.	.	TRBJ2-5	CASMGSQTLGTQYF	TGTGCCAGTATGGGCTCACAGACCTTAGGGACCCAGTACTTC
11	TRBV7-9	.	few	TRBJ2-1	CASRESNEQFF	TGTGCCAGCAGGGAGAGCAATGAGCAGTTCTTC
15	TRBV9	TRBD2	.	TRBJ2-1	CASSAGLADYNEQFF	TGTGCCAGCAGCGCGGGACTAGCGGACTACAATGAGCAGTTCTTC
17	TRBV7-2	TRBD2	.	TRBJ2-2	CASSLGPGLVSAGELFF	TGTGCCAGCAGCTTGGGACCGGGACTAGTTTCCGCCGGGGAGCTGTTTTTT
14	TRBV19	TRBD1	.	TRBJ1-4	CASSEGASDEKLFF	TGTGCCAGTAGTGAGGGGGCTAGTGATGAAAAACTGTTTTTT
17	TRBV7-8	.	.	TRBJ1-1	CASRSPGGGGSYTEAFF	TGTGCCAGCCGGTCCCCCGGGGGTGGGGGATCGTACACTGAAGCTTTCTTT
15	TRBV7-8	.	.	TRBJ2-7	CASSQPWTDSYEQYF	TGTGCCAGCAGCCAACCGTGGACAGATTCCTACGAGCAGTACTTC
14	TRBV18	.	once	TRBJ1-4	CASSRGQRGEKLFF	TGTGCCAGCTCACGAGGACAGAGGGGTGAAAAACTGTTTTTT
19	TRBV1	.	.	TRBJ2-2	CTSSPFKVTSGSITGELFF	TGCACCAGCAGCCCTTTTAAGGTGACTAGCGGGAGTATCACCGGGGAGCTGTTTTTT
14	TRBV5-4	.	.	TRBJ2-3	CATTGFETIDTQYF	TGTGCCACCACGGGGTTCGAAACTATAGATACGCAGTATTTT
19	TRBV28	.	.	TRBJ2-1	CASSLELAMTLSSYNEQFF	TGTGCCAGCAGTTTAGAGCTAGCAATGACCCTGAGCTCCTACAATGAGCAGTTCTTC
16	TRBV6-5	.	.	TRBJ1-6	CASSYSRGDINSPLHF	TGTGCCAGCAGTTACTCTCGGGGGGATATTAATTCACCCCTCCACTTT
14	TRBV5-6	.	.	TRBJ2-1	CASSPQAPAHEQFF	TGTGCCAGCAGCCCCCAGGCCCCTGCACATGAGCAGTTCTTC
14	TRBV6-5	.	.	TRBJ1-1	CASSYSFINTEAFF	TGTGCCAGCAGTTACTCTTTTATTAACACTGAAGCTTTCTTT
13	TRBV30	.	.	TRBJ1-1	CAWMLGDWVEAFF	TGTGCCTGGATGCTAGGGGATTGGGTTGAAGCTTTCTTT
13	TRBV12-3/TRBV12-4	.	once	TRBJ2-7	CASSLVLGYEQYF	TGTGCCAGCAGTTTAGTACTTGGCTACGAGCAGTACTTC
15	TRBV2	TRBD2	few	TRBJ2-3	CASSEKGRVTDTQYF	TGTGCCAGCAGTGAGAAGGGGAGGGTCACAGATACGCAGTATTTT
13	TRBV28	.	.	TRBJ2-7	CASSAQGSYEQYF	TGTGCCAGCAGTGCGCAGGGCTCCTACGAGCAGTACTTC
14	TRBV4-3	.	.	TRBJ1-2	CASSQDKAFYGYTF	TGCGCCAGCAGCCAAGATAAAGCGTTCTATGGCTACACCTTC
12	TRBV7-8	.	.	TRBJ1-1	CASSFSDTEAFF	TGTGCCAGCAGCTTCTCGGACACTGAAGCTTTCTTT
14	TRBV7-9	TRBD2	.	TRBJ2-7	CASSFAGGPDEQYF	TGTGCCAGCAGCTTCGCGGGGGGGCCTGACGAGCAGTACTTC
15	TRBV4-3	.	.	TRBJ2-6	CASGRSSSGANVLTF	TGCGCCAGCGGGCGATCCTCCTCTGGGGCCAACGTCCTGACTTTC
14	TRBV27	TRBD2	.	TRBJ2-7	CASSELAGLYEQYF	TGTGCCAGCAGTGAACTAGCGGGTCTCTACGAGCAGTACTTC
17	TRBV28	TRBD2	.	TRBJ2-1	CASSYRHLGRTYNEQFF	TGTGCCAGCAGTTATAGGCATCTCGGGAGGACTTACAATGAGCAGTTCTTC
16	TRBV7-8	TRBD1	.	TRBJ1-1	CASSYRTGTGSIEAFF	TGTGCCAGCAGCTATCGAACCGGGACAGGCTCTATTGAAGCTTTCTTT
15	TRBV6-5	TRBD2	.	TRBJ2-7	CASTVTGTGGYEQYF	TGTGCCAGCACTGTAACCGGGACGGGGGGCTACGAGCAGTACTTC
15	TRBV13	TRBD1	.	TRBJ1-1	CASSSLRGRNTEAFF	TGTGCCAGCAGCTCCTTAAGGGGGCGGAACACTGAAGCTTTCTTT
16	TRBV7-9	TRBD2	once	TRBJ2-1	CASSPWASGNYNEQFF	TGTGCCAGCAGCCCTTGGGCTAGCGGAAACTACAATGAGCAGTTCTTC
15	TRBV5-6	TRBD1	.	TRBJ2-7	CASSFPGQEAYEQYF	TGTGCCAGCAGCTTCCCGGGACAGGAGGCCTACGAGCAGTACTTC
14	TRBV19	TRBD1	.	TRBJ2-7	CASRRGTGAYEQYF	TGTGCCAGTAGGCGGGGGACAGGGGCCTACGAGCAGTACTTC
13	TRBV19	.	few	TRBJ1-5	CASRDRFNQPQHF	TGTGCCAGTCGAGACAGGTTCAATCAGCCCCAGCATTTT
16	TRBV11-2	.	.	TRBJ1-1	CASSSPSGVSNTEAFF	TGTGCCAGCAGCTCCCCGTCGGGGGTATCGAACACTGAAGCTTTCTTT
16	TRBV28	.	.	TRBJ1-5	CASSLSLGTLYQPQHF	TGTGCCAGCAGTTTATCCCTCGGGACACTTTACCAGCCCCAGCATTTT
17	TRBV15	.	.	TRBJ1-1	CATSRVSGSLMNTEAFF	TGTGCCACCAGCAGAGTGTCAGGCTCCCTCATGAACACTGAAGCTTTCTTT
15	TRBV3-1/TRBV3-2	TRBD1	.	TRBJ1-1	CASSPGQALNTEAFF	TGTGCCAGCAGCCCCGGACAGGCCTTGAACACTGAAGCTTTCTTT
14	TRBV27	TRBD1	.	TRBJ1-2	CASSPTGGAGGYTF	TGTGCCAGCAGCCCAACAGGGGGTGCTGGAGGCTACACCTTC
15	TRBV9	.	.	TRBJ2-1	CASSPTRGSYNEQFF	TGTGCCAGCAGCCCCACAAGGGGCTCCTACAATGAGCAGTTCTTC
14	TRBV18	TRBD1	.	TRBJ1-1	CASSPNRGSTEAFF	TGTGCCAGCTCCCCCAACAGGGGGTCCACTGAAGCTTTCTTT
15	TRBV6-5	.	.	TRBJ2-7	CASSYSRGSDIKQYF	TGTGCCAGCAGTTACTCGCGCGGCAGCGATATCAAGCAGTACTTC
13	TRBV9	.	.	TRBJ2-1	CASSASPPNEQFF	TGTGCCAGCAGCGCTAGCCCGCCCAATGAGCAGTTCTTC
14	TRBV19	TRBD1	.	TRBJ1-4	CASRRQGDNEKLFF	TGTGCCAGTAGAAGACAGGGGGATAATGAAAAACTGTTTTTT